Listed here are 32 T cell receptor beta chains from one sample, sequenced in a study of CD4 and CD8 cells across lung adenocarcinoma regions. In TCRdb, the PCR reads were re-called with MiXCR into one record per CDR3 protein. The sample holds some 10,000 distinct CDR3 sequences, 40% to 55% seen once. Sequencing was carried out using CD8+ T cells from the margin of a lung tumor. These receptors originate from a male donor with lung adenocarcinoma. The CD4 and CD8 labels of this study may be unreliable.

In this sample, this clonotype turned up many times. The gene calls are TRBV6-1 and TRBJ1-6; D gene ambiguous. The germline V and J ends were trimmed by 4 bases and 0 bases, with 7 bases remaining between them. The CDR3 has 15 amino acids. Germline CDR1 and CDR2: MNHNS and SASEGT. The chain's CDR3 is CASSASSSYNSPLHF. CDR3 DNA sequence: TGTGCCAGCAGTGCCAGCAGCTCCTATAATTCACCCCTCCACTTT.

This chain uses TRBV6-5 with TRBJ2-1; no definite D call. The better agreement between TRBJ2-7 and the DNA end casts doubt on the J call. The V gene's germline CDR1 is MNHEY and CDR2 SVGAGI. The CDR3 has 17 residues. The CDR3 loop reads CASSYSSRLPNNREQYF. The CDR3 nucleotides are TGTGCCAGCAGTTACTCGAGCCGACTTCCAAATAACAGAGAGCAGTACTTC.

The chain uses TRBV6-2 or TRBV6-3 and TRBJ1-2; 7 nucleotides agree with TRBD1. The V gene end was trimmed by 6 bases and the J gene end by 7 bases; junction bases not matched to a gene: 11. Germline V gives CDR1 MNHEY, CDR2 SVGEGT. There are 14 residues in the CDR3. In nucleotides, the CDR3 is TGTGCCAGCAGCCTGCCGGGACAGCCCCTTGGCTACACCTTC. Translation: CASSLPGQPLGYTF.

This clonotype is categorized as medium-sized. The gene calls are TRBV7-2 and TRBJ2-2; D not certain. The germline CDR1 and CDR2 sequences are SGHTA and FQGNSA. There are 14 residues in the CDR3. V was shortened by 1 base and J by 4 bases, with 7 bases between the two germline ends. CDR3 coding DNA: TGTGCCAGCAGCTTAGAGTGGTCCACCGGGGAGCTGTTTTTT. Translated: CASSLEWSTGELFF.

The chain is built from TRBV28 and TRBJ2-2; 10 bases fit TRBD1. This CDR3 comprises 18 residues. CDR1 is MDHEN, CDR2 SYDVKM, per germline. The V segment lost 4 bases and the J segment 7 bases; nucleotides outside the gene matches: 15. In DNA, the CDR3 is TGTGCCAGCAGTTGGCGGGACAGGGGCCACGCGAAAGGCGGGGAGCTGTTTTTT. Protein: CASSWRDRGHAKGGELFF.

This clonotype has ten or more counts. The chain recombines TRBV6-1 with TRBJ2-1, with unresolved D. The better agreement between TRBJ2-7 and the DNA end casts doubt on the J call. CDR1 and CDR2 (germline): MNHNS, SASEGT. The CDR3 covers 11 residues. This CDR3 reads CASPKGLEQYF. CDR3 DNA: TGTGCCAGCCCTAAGGGTCTCGAGCAGTACTTC.

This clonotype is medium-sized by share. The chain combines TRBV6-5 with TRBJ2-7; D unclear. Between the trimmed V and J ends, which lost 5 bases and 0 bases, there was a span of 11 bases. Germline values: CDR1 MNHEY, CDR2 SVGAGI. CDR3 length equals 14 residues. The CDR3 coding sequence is TGTGCCAGCAGTAGATTCCAGAGCTCCTACGAGCAGTACTTC. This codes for CASSRFQSSYEQYF.

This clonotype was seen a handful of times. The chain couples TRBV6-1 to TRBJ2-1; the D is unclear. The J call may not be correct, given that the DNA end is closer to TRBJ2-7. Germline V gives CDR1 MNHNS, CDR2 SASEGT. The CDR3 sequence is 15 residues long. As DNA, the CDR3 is TGTGCCAGCAGTGATCCCCATAAGAGGACCTACGAGCAGTACTTC. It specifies CASSDPHKRTYEQYF.

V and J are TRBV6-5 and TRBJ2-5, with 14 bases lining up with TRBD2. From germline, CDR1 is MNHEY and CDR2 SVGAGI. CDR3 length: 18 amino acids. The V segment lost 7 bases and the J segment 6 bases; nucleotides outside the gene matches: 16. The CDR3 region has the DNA TGTGCCAGCACTTCCCGACTAGCGGGAGGGCCTCGGGCAAAGACCCAGTACTTC. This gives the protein CASTSRLAGGPRAKTQYF.

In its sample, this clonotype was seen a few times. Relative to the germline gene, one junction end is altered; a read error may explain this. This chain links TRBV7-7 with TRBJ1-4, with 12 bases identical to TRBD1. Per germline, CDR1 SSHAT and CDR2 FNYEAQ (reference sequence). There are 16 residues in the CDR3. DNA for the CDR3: TGTGCTAGCAGCTTAGGGGGGGACAGGGGGCGTGAAAAACTGTTTTTT. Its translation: CASSLGGDRGREKLFF.

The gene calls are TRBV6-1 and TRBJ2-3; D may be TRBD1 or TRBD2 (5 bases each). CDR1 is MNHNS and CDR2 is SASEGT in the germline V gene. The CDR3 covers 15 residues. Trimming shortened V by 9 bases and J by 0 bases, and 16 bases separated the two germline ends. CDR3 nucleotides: TGTGCCAGGGACATCCAGGCTAGCAGCACAGATACGCAGTATTTT. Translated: CARDIQASSTDTQYF.

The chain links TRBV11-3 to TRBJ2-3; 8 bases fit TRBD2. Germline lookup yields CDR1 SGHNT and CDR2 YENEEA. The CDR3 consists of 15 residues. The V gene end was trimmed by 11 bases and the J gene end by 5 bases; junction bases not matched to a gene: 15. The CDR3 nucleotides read TGTGCCGGGAGCTTCGGGGGGGGGGACAAAGATACGCAGTATTTT. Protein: CAGSFGGGDKDTQYF. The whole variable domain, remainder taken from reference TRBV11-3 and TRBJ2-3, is EAGVVQSPRYKIIEKKQPVAFWCNPISGHNTLYWYLQNLGQGPELLIRYENEEAVDDSQLPKDRFSAERLKGVDSTLKIQPAELGDSAVYLCAGSFGGGDKDTQYFGPGTRLTVL.

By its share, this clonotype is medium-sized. The CDR3 DNA is TGTGCCAGCAGCTACCTCCTAGCGGGAGAAGAGACCCAGTACTTC. Translated, it gives CASSYLLAGEETQYF. V and J are TRBV11-1 and TRBJ2-5; TRBD2 matches at 10 bases. Germline-derived CDR1 and CDR2 are SGHAT and FQDESV (reference sequence). The junction had 5 bases not matched to a gene; V was cut back by 4 bases and J by 3 bases. The CDR3 contains 15 residues.

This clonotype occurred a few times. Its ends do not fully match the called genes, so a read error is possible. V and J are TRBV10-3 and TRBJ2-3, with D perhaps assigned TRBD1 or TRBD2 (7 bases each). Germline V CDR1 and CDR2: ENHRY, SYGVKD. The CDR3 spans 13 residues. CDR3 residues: CAISRGREYEQFF. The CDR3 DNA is TGTGCCATCTCTAGGGGGCGGGAGTACGAGCAGTTCTTT.

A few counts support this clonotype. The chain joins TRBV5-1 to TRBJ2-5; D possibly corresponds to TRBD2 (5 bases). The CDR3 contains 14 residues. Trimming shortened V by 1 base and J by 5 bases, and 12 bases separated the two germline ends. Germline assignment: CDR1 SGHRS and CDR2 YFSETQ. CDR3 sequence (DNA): TGCGCCAGCAGCTTGTATAGCGTTTGGGAGACCCAGTACTTC. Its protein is CASSLYSVWETQYF.

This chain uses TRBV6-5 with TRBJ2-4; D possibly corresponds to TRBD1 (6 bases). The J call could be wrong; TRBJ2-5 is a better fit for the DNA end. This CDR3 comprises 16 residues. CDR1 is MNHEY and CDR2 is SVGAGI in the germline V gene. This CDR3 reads CASSYRPTGLRETQYF. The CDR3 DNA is TGTGCCAGCAGTTATAGGCCTACAGGGCTCCGGGAGACCCAGTACTTC.

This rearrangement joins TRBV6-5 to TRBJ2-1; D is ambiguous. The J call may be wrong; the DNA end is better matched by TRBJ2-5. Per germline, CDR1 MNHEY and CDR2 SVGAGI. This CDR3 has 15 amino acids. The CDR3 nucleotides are TGTGCCAGCAGCTACCGTCGAAGTGAGAAACAGACCCAGTACTTC. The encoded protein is CASSYRRSEKQTQYF.

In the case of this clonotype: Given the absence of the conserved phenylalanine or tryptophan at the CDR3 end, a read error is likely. DNA of the CDR3: TGTGCCAGCAGTGACCCCCCAGGGGGACAGGGGGCCGGTAATGAGCAGTTCCTC. Protein sequence: CASSDPPGGQGAGNEQFL. The chain combines TRBV6-1 with TRBJ2-1; 12 nucleotides match TRBD1. CDR3 length: 18 residues. The trim removed 3 bases at V and 7 bases at J, leaving 13 bases unmatched. In germline, CDR1 is MNHNS, CDR2 SASEGT.

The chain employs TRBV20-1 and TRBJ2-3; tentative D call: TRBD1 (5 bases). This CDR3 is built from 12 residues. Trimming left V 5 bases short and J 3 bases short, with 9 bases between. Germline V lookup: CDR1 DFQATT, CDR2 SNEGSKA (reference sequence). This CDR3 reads CSAQQETDTQYF. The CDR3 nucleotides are TGCAGTGCTCAACAGGAGACAGATACGCAGTATTTT.

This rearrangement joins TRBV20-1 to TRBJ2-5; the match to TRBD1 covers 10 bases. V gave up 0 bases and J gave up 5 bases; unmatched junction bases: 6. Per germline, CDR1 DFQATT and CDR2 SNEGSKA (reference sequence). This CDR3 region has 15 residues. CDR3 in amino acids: CSARDTTGGGETQYF. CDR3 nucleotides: TGCAGTGCTAGAGACACGACAGGGGGCGGGGAGACCCAGTACTTC.

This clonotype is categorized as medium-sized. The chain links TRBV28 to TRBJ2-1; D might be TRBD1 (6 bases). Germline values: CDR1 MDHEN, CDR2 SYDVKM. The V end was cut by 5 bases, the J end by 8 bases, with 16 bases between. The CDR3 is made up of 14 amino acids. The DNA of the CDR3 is TGTGCCAGCAGTACGTACAGGGTTTTACATGAGCAGTTCTTC. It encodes CASSTYRVLHEQFF.

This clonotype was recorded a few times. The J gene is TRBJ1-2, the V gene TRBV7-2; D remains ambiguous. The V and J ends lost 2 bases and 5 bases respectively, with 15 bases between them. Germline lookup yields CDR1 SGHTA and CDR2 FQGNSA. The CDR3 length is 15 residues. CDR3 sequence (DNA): TGTGCCAGCAGCTTAATCCCAACGAGGCATTATGGCTACACCTTC. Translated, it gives CASSLIPTRHYGYTF.

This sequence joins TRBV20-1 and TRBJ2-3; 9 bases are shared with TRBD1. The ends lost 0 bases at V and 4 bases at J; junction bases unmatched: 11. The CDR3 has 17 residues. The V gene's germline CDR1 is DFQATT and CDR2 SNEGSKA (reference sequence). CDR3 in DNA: TGCAGTGCTAGAGAGGCGAGCAGGACAGGGGTACCAGATACGCAGTATTTT. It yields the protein CSAREASRTGVPDTQYF.

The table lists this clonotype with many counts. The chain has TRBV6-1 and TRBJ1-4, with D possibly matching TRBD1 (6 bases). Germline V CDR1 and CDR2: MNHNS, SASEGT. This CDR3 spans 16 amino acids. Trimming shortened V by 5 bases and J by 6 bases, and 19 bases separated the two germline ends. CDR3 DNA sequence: TGTGCCAGCAGTACCAGGGGTCCGGGCACGTATGAAAAACTGTTTTTT. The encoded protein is CASSTRGPGTYEKLFF.

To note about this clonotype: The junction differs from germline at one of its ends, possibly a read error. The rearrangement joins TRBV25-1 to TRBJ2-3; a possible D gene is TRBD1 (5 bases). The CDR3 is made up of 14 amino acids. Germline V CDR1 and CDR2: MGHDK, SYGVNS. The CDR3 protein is CAGSGRWGTETQYF. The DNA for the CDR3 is TGTGCCGGCAGTGGGCGGTGGGGCACAGAGACGCAGTATTTT.

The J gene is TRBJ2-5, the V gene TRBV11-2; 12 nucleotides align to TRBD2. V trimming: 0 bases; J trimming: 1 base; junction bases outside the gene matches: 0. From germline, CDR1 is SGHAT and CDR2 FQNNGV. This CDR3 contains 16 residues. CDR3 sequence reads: CASSLEGLAGQETQYF. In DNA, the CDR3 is TGTGCCAGCAGCTTAGAGGGACTAGCGGGCCAAGAGACCCAGTACTTC.

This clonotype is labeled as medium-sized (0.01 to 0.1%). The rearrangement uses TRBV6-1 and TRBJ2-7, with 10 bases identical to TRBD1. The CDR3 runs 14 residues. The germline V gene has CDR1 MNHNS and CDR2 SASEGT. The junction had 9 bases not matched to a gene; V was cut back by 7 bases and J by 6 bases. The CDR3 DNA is TGTGCCAGCAACGGACAGGGGGGGGCTCGCGAGCAGTACTTC. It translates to CASNGQGGAREQYF.

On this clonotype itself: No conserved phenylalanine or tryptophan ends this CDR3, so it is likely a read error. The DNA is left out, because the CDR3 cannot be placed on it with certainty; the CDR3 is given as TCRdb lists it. The CDR3 protein is CATIRDSKPESQLS. This chain joins TRBV10-3 and TRBJ2-5; the listed D gene, TRBD1, was not tested against the DNA. The CDR3 has 14 residues if both end residues are counted. Germline V gene data show CDR1 as ENHRY and CDR2 as SYGVKD.

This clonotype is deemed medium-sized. The CDR3 here is CASRRLSYNEQFF. In DNA form, the CDR3 reads TGTGCCAGCAGGCGGCTTTCCTACAATGAGCAGTTCTTC. The V gene is TRBV12-3 or TRBV12-4, the J gene TRBJ2-1; D is undetermined. The V gene lost 6 bases and the J gene lost 1 base, with 7 bases spanning the gap. The CDR3 sequence is 13 residues long.

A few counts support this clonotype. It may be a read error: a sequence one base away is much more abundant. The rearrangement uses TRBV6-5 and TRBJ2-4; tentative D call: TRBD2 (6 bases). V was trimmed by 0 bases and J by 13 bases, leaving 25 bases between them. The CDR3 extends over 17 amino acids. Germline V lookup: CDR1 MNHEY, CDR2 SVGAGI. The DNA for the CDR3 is TGTGCCAGCAGTTACTCATCGCGACTAGATTTAAACAATGAGCAGTACTTC. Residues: CASSYSSRLDLNNEQYF.

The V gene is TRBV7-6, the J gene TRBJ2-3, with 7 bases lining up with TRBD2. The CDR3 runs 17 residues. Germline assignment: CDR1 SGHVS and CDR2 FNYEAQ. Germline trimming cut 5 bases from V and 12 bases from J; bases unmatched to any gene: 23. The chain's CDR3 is CASSVAVGGGGGETQYF. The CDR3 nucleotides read TGTGCCAGCAGCGTGGCGGTGGGGGGGGGTGGCGGGGAGACCCAGTATTTT. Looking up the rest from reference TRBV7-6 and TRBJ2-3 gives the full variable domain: GAGVSQSPRYKVTKRGQDVALRCDPISGHVSLYWYRQALGQGPEFLTYFNYEAQQDKSGLPNDRFSAERPEGSISTLTIQRTEQRDSAMYRCASSVAVGGGGGETQYFGPGTRLTVL.

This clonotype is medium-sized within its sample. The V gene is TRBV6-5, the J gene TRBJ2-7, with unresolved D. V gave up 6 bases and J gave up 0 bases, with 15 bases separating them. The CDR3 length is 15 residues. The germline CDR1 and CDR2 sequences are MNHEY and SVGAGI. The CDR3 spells CASSPPGLSSYEQYF. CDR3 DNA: TGTGCCAGCAGCCCGCCCGGGTTGAGCTCCTACGAGCAGTACTTC.